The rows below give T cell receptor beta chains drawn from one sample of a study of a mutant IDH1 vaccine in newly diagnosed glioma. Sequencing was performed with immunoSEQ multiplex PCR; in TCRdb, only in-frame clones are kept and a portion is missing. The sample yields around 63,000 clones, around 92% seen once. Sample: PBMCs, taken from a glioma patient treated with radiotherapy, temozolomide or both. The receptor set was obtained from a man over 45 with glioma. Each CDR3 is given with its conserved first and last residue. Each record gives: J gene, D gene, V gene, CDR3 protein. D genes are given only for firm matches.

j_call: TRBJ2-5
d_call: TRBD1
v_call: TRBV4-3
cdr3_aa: CASSQGAGGYQETQYF

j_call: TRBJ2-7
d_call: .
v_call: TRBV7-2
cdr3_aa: CASSSGRNFGSEQYF

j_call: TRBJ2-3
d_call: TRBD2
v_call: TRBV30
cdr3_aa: CAWSAPGSGAFDTQYF

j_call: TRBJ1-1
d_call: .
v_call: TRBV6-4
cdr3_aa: CASSAKRNTEAFF

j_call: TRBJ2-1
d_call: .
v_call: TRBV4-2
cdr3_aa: CASSRDVGQYNEQFF

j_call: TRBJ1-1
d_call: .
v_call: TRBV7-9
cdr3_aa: CASSLIMDKTEAFF

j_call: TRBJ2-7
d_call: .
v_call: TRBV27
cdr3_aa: CASSFGGGSYEQYF

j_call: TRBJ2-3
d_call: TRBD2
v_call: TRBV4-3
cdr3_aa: CASSLRLAGGYTSTDTQYF

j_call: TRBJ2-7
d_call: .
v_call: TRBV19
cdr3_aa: CASRRQSSYEQYF

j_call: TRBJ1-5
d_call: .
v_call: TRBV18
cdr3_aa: CASSPTGALDQPQHF

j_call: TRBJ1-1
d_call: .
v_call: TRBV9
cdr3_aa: CASSVDGGITEAFF

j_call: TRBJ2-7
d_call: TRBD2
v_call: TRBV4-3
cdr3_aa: CASSLLAGDEQYF

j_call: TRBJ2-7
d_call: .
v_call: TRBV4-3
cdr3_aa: CASSQVFKAGEQYF

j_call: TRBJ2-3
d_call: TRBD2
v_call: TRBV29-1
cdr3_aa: CSHRPGLATDTQYF

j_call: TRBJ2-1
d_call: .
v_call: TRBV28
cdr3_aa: CASRKQSYNEQFF

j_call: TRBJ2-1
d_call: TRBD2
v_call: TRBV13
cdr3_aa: CASSLGWTSSSRQFF

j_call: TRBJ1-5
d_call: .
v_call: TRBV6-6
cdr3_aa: CASITGQGQPQHF

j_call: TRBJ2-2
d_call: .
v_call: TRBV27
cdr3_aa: CASSLGTGELFF

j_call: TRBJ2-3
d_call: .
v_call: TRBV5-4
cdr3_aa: CASSSGTIGTDTQYF

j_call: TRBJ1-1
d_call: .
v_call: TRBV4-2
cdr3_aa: CASSQMTDNTEAFF

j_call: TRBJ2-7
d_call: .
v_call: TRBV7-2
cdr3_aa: CASSLGFAYEQYF

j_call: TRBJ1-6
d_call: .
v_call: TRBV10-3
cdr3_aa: CAISESAGSYNSPLHF

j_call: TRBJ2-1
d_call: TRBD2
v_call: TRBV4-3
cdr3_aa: CASSRSGGAYNEQFF

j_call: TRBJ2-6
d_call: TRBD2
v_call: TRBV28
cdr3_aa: CASTFGGTGANVLTF

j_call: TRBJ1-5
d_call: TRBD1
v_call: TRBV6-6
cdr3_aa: CASSYSSGGQPQHF

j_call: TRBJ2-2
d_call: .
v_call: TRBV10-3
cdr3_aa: CAISPLEGGNTGELFF

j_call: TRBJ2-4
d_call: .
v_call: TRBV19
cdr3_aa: CASSLDTGRAKNIQYF

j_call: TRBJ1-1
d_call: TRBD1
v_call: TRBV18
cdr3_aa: CASSSGTANTEAFF

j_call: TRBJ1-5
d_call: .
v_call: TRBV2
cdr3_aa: CASNRQGNQPQHF

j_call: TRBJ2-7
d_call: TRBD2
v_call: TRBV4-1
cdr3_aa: CASSLGTSGSYEQYF

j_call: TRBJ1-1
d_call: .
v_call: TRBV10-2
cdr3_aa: CASSNLSGGEAFF

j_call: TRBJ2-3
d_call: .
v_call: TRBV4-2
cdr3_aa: CASSQIQGLFTDTQYF

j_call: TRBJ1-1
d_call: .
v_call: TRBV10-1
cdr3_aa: CASSGGAARDTEAFF

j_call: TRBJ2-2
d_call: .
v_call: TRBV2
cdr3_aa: CASIWGEANTGELFF

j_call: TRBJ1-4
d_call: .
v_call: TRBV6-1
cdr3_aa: CASRGRHPNEKLFF

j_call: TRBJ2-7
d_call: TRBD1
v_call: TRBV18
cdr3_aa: CAGHRSGDRVYEQYF

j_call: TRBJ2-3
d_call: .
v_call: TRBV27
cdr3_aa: CASSLWRADTQYF

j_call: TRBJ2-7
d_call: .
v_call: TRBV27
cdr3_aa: CASSLGLNYEQYF

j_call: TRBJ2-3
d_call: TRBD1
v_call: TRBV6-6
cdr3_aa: CASQLGQGGTDTQYF

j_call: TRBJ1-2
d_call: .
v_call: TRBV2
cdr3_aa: CASSGNGYGYTF

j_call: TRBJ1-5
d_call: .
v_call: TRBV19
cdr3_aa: CASSIAGPGNQPQHF

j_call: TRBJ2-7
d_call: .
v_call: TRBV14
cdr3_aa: CASSQVSLYEQYF

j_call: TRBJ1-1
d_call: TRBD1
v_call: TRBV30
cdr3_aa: CAWKRTGFDEAFF

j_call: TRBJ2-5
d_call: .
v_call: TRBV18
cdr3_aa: CASSPPTRYQETQYF

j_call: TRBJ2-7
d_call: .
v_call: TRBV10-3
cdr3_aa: CAISEGSSYEQYF

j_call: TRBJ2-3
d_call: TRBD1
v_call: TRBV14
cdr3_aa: CASSQDPRTGGTDTQYF

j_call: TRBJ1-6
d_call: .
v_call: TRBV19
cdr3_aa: CASRTGRDNSPLHF

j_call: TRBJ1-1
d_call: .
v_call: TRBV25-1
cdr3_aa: CASSESRGGSGRRSEAFF

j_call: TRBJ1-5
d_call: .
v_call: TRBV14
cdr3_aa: CASSQDSLGGEYSSYSNQPQHF

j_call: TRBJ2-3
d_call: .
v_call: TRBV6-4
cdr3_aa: CASSVRGDDDTQYF

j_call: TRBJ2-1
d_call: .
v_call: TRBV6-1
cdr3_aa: CASSGLGYNEQFF

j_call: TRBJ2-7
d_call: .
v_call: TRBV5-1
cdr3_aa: CASSLGRDYEQYF

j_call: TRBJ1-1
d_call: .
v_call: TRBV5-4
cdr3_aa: CASSLGGKNTEAFF

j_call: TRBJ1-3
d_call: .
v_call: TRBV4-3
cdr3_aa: CASSQGRASGNTIYF

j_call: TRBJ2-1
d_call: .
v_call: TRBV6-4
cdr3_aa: CASSDSVRKGEQFF